This TCR beta chain was recovered during a study of shared clonotypes between healthy human individuals. CCR7-negative CD45RA+ TemRA cells were combined with CD45RO+ cells to form CD8 memory. This clone was counted many times. Generated by immunoSEQ multiplex PCR, the TCRdb table keeps only in-frame clones and is missing some. The sample lists just over 95,000 clones; roughly 69% were seen once. The sequencing sample was made of memory CD8+ T cells sorted from blood. Subset in this sample: CD45RO+ cells pooled with CCR7-negative TemRA cells. The origin of this receptor is a man in his thirties or forties in good health.

The CDR3 reads CASSLRGLQLNTEAFF. The DNA for the CDR3 is TGCGCCAGCAGCTTGAGGGGGCTACAACTAAACACTGAAGCTTTCTTT. V usage is TRBV5-1 and J usage is TRBJ1-1; 7 bases are a match to TRBD1. This CDR3 has 16 amino acids. From germline, CDR1 is SGHRS and CDR2 YFSETQ. With V trimmed by 1 base and J by 2 bases, 8 bases remained unmatched. Using reference TRBV5-1 and TRBJ1-1 for the parts outside the CDR3, the full variable domain is KAGVTQTPRYLIKTRGQQVTLSCSPISGHRSVSWYQQTPGQGLQFLFEYFSETQRNKGNFPGRFSGRQFSNSRSEMNVSTLELGDSALYLCASSLRGLQLNTEAFFGQGTRLTVV.